A selection of T cell receptor beta chains follows, all from one sample in a study of shared T cell receptors in the human thymus. Method: immunoSEQ multiplex PCR; TCRdb's copy keeps in-frame clones and lacks some. Of 630,000 or so clones listed, roughly 86% are singletons. The same data also went into a second study, on human thymus T cells.

Material for sequencing was thymocytes. The receptors derive from a boy less than two years old with a congenital heart defect. CDR3s include the opening cysteine and the closing phenylalanine or tryptophan. Each record gives: D gene, V gene, J gene, CDR3 protein, CDR3 DNA. A D gene is named only where the DNA matches it firmly.

D: NA; V: TRBV2; J: TRBJ2-7; CDR3: CASSAFAGSYEQYF; DNA: TGTGCCAGCAGTGCATTCGCAGGTTCCTACGAGCAGTACTTC
D: TRBD1; V: TRBV4-1; J: TRBJ1-5; CDR3: CASSQDGGTGYQPQHF; DNA: TGCGCCAGCAGCCAAGATGGGGGGACAGGGTATCAGCCCCAGCATTTT
D: TRBD1; V: TRBV28; J: TRBJ2-1; CDR3: CASRPNRTGRDEQFF; DNA: TGTGCCAGCAGGCCAAATCGGACAGGACGGGATGAGCAGTTCTTC
D: TRBD1; V: TRBV27; J: TRBJ2-7; CDR3: CASSLLPGQGVYEQYF; DNA: TGTGCCAGCTCGCTACTTCCGGGACAGGGGGTCTACGAGCAGTACTTC
D: NA; V: TRBV14; J: TRBJ1-6; CDR3: CASSRRGALNSPLHF; DNA: TGTGCCAGCAGCCGACGGGGGGCTCTAAATTCACCCCTCCACTTT
D: NA; V: TRBV4-3; J: TRBJ2-3; CDR3: CASSPTSLAHTDTQYF; DNA: TGCGCCAGCAGCCCCACGTCCCTAGCACACACAGATACGCAGTATTTT
D: NA; V: TRBV9; J: TRBJ2-5; CDR3: CASSVSGRVLETQYF; DNA: TGTGCCAGCAGCGTAAGCGGGCGGGTTCTGGAGACCCAGTACTTC
D: TRBD2; V: TRBV9; J: TRBJ2-5; CDR3: CASSVGLAGEGETQYF; DNA: TGTGCCAGCAGCGTAGGACTAGCGGGAGAGGGAGAGACCCAGTACTTC
D: NA; V: TRBV10-3; J: TRBJ2-3; CDR3: CAISERGLITDTQYF; DNA: TGTGCCATCAGTGAGCGGGGACTGATCACAGATACGCAGTATTTT
D: TRBD1; V: TRBV5-1; J: TRBJ2-2; CDR3: CASSLGNRGLESGELFF; DNA: TGCGCCAGCAGCTTGGGAAACAGGGGGCTGGAGAGCGGGGAGCTGTTTTTT